This is a list of T cell receptor beta chains from one sample in a study of immune characterization of retroperitoneal liposarcoma. TCRdb ran MiXCR on the PCR reads and lists one entry per CDR3 protein. In the table there are some 11,000 distinct CDR3 sequences, 22% of which are singletons. The sequenced material came from blood. Receptors originate from a female donor with retroperitoneal liposarcoma. Both conserved end residues are trimmed from each CDR3. Each record gives: CDR3 length, V gene, J gene, CDR3 protein.

cdr3_length: 15
v_call: TRBV11-2
j_call: TRBJ1-1
cdr3_aa: ASSLVGSQDPRGDAF

cdr3_length: 11
v_call: TRBV6-1
j_call: TRBJ2-5
cdr3_aa: ASSSSHGETQY

cdr3_length: 12
v_call: TRBV12-3/TRBV12-4
j_call: TRBJ1-2
cdr3_aa: ASSTRAPPYGYT

cdr3_length: 10
v_call: TRBV11-3
j_call: TRBJ1-2
cdr3_aa: ASADRDYGYT

cdr3_length: 14
v_call: TRBV12-3/TRBV12-4
j_call: TRBJ2-1
cdr3_aa: ASSLTSGGAYNEQF

cdr3_length: 13
v_call: TRBV6-5
j_call: TRBJ2-3
cdr3_aa: ASSYEGLGMETQY

cdr3_length: 15
v_call: TRBV6-1
j_call: TRBJ2-3
cdr3_aa: ASSEPPGTSGSDTQY

cdr3_length: 10
v_call: TRBV7-6
j_call: TRBJ2-1
cdr3_aa: ASSLNGDEQF

cdr3_length: 12
v_call: TRBV12-3/TRBV12-4
j_call: TRBJ2-3
cdr3_aa: ASSSRTPLDTQY

cdr3_length: 14
v_call: TRBV11-3
j_call: TRBJ2-5
cdr3_aa: ASSPRDSRGQETQY

cdr3_length: 14
v_call: TRBV5-5
j_call: TRBJ2-3
cdr3_aa: ASSRTGRGDTDTQY

cdr3_length: 11
v_call: TRBV27
j_call: -
cdr3_aa: ATRLAGVSEQY

cdr3_length: 14
v_call: TRBV6-6
j_call: TRBJ2-3
cdr3_aa: ASSYGTSESGDTQY

cdr3_length: 13
v_call: TRBV11-3
j_call: TRBJ1-5
cdr3_aa: ASPDRGYSNQPQH

cdr3_length: 13
v_call: TRBV12-3/TRBV12-4
j_call: TRBJ2-1
cdr3_aa: ASSLARDPGDEQF

cdr3_length: 12
v_call: TRBV28
j_call: TRBJ1-2
cdr3_aa: ASSLRGVSYGYT